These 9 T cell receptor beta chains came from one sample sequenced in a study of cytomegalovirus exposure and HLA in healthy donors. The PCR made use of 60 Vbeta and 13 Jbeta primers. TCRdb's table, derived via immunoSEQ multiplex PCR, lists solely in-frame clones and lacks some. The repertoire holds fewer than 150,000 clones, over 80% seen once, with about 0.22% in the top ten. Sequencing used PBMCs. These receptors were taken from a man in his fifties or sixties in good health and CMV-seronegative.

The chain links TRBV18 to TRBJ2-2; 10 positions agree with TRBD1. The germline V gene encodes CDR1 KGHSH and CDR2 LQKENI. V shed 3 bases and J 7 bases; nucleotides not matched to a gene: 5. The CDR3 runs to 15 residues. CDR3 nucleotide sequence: TGTGCCAGCTCACCTGGGACAGGGGAAGACGGGGAGCTGTTTTTT. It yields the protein CASSPGTGEDGELFF.

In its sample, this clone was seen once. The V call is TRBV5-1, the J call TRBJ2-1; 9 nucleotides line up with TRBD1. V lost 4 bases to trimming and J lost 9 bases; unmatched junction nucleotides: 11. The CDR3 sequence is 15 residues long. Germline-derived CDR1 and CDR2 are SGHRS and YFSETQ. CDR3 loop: CASSAEQGAGFEQFF. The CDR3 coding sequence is TGCGCCAGCAGCGCAGAACAGGGGGCAGGTTTTGAGCAGTTCTTC.

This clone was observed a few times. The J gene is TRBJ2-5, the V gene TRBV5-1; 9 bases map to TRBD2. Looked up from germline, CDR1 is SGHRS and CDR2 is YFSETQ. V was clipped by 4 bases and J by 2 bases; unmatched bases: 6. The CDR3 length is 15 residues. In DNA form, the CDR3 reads TGCGCCAGCAGCATAGCGGGAGTTGGGCAAGAGACCCAGTACTTC. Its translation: CASSIAGVGQETQYF.

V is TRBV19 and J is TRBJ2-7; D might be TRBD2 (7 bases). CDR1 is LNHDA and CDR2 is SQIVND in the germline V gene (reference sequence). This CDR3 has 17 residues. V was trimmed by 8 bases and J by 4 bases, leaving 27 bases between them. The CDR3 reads CASRSTTASQGGYEQYF. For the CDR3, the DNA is TGTGCCAGTCGATCAACCACAGCCTCACAGGGAGGGTACGAGCAGTACTTC. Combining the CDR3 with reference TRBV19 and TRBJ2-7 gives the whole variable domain DGGITQSPKYLFRKEGQNVTLSCEQNLNHDAMYWYRQDPGQGLRLIYYSQIVNDFQKGDIAEGYSVSREKKESFPLTVTSAQKNPTAFYLCASRSTTASQGGYEQYFGPGTRLTVT.

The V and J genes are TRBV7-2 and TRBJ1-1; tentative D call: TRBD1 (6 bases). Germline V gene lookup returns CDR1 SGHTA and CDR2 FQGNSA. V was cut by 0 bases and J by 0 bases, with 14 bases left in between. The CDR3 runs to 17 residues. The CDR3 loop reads CASSLAGGGGLNTEAFF. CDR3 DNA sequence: TGTGCCAGCAGCTTAGCTGGCGGGGGCGGGCTGAACACTGAAGCTTTCTTT.

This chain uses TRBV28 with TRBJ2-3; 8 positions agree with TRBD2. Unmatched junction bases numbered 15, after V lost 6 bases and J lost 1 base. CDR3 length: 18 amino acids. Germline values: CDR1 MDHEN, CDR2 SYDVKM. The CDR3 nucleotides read TGTGCCAGCAGGACACAACGGGTGATGGGACTAGGCACAGATACGCAGTATTTT. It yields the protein CASRTQRVMGLGTDTQYF. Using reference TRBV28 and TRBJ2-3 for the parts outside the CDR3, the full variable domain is DVKVTQSSRYLVKRTGEKVFLECVQDMDHENMFWYRQDPGLGLRLIYFSYDVKMKEKGDIPEGYSVSREKKERFSLILESASTNQTSMYLCASRTQRVMGLGTDTQYFGPGTRLTVL.

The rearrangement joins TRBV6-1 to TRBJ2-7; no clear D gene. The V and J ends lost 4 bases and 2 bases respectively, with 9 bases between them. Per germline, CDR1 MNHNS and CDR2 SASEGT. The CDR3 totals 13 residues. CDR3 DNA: TGTGCCAGCAGTGTTGTCAGTACCTACGAGCAGTACTTC. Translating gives CASSVVSTYEQYF.

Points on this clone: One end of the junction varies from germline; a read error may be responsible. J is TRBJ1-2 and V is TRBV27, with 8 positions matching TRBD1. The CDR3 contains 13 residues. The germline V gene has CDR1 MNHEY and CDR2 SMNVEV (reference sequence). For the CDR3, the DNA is TGTGCCAGCAGTTCGTCAGGGGGCGATGGCTACCCCTTC. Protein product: CASSSSGGDGYPF.

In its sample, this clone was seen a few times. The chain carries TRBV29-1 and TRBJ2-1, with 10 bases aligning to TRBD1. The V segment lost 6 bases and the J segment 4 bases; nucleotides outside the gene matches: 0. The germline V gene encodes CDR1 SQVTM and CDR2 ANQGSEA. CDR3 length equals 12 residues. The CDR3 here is CSVGQGYNEQFF. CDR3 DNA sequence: TGCAGCGTGGGACAGGGGTACAATGAGCAGTTCTTC.